This passage covers 17 T cell receptor beta chains from one sample sequenced in a study of regulatory T cells in long-lasting Graves disease (dated by TCRdb to the early 2020s). Explained via the paper, the time point label denotes: persistent/refractory GD, antithyroid drugs over 5 years with positive TRAb. For both TCR sequencing and RNA sequencing, RNA was extracted from PBMCs using TRIzol. Preparation of the library involved multiplex PCR. The instrument was an Illumina HiSeq 4000. TCR beta libraries were built with iRepertoire HTBI primers and Arm-PCR amplification of CDR3 regions. Using fastp at Q25 and MiXCR, TCRdb reprocessed the public reads and kept productive beta chains. Rows with a matching CDR3 protein are joined into one entry that keeps the most common DNA and genes. The sample table shows over 250,000 distinct CDR3 sequences, and 20% to 25% are seen once. The ten biggest clones cover roughly three fifths of the sample.

This sample comprised peripheral blood mononuclear cells (PBMCs), obtained when the disease was refractory, from a patient treated with antithyroid drugs. The receptors here all came from a female donor with Graves disease.

This chain connects TRBV19 to TRBJ2-2; D is perhaps TRBD2 (7 bases). Germline values: CDR1 LNHDA, CDR2 SQIVND (reference sequence). The length of the CDR3 is 17 residues. V dropped 5 bases and J dropped 6 bases, with 22 bases sitting between them. The CDR3: CASSAGRGSLAAGELFF. The CDR3, as DNA: TGTGCCAGTAGTGCTGGCAGGGGTAGCCTAGCGGCCGGGGAGCTGTTTTTT.

The rearrangement uses TRBV29-1 and TRBJ2-7; D is possibly TRBD2 (6 bases). The V gene lost 5 bases and the J gene lost 3 bases, with 11 bases spanning the gap. The germline gives CDR1 SQVTM, CDR2 ANQGSEA. This CDR3 comprises 12 residues. This CDR3 is CSVSSSVYEQYF. In nucleotides, the CDR3 is TGCAGCGTTTCGTCTAGCGTCTACGAGCAGTACTTC.

This clonotype has a count of ten or more. The rearrangement links TRBV20-1 to TRBJ1-4; the D gene is possibly TRBD1 (5 bases). The CDR3 length is 14 residues. In germline, CDR1 is DFQATT, CDR2 SNEGSKA (reference sequence). Trimming took off 0 bases at V and 5 bases at J, with 10 bases between the two ends. The DNA of the CDR3 is TGCAGTGCTAGAGAAAGGGGCTCGAATGAAAAACTGTTTTTT. Protein: CSARERGSNEKLFF.

In its sample, this clonotype was seen many times. The V call is TRBV20-1, the J call TRBJ1-2; D unclear. Germline V lookup: CDR1 DFQATT, CDR2 SNEGSKA (reference sequence). The V gene lost 0 bases and the J gene lost 1 base, with 9 bases spanning the gap. This CDR3 is built from 14 residues. The CDR3 loop reads CSARELRNNYGYTF. The CDR3 nucleotides read TGCAGTGCTAGAGAGCTTCGGAATAACTATGGCTACACCTTC.

This clonotype was seen only a few times. V and J are TRBV4-2 and TRBJ1-2; TRBD1 matches at 8 bases. CDR3 size: 16 residues. CDR1 LGHNA and CDR2 YNFKEQ come from the germline V gene. The V and J ends lost 2 bases and 8 bases, in that order; junction bases with no gene match: 13. CDR3 protein: CASSQPTGGFTSGYTF. The CDR3 region has the DNA TGTGCCAGCAGCCAACCCACAGGGGGATTCACTAGCGGCTACACCTTC.

This clonotype was picked up one time. V is TRBV6-1 and J is TRBJ1-5, with D hard to call. CDR1 is MNHNS, CDR2 SASEGT, per germline. V gave up 6 bases and J gave up 7 bases, with 13 bases separating them. This CDR3 spans 13 amino acids. As DNA, the CDR3 is TGTGCCAGCAGCCAGGAGGTAGGGCAGCCCCAGCATTTT. It is translated as CASSQEVGQPQHF.

This chain uses TRBV28 with TRBJ2-1; D is undetermined. Germline CDR1 MDHEN, CDR2 SYDVKM. The V and J ends lost 7 bases and 3 bases respectively, with 4 bases between them. This CDR3 is 11 amino acids long. CDR3: CASKGYNEQFF. CDR3 DNA sequence: TGTGCCAGCAAGGGCTACAATGAGCAGTTCTTC.

This chain uses TRBV9 with TRBJ1-1, with D possibly being TRBD1 (5 bases). Germline V CDR1 and CDR2: SGDLS, YYNGEE. The CDR3 extends over 14 amino acids. Trimming pared 4 bases from V and 8 bases from J, leaving 18 bases between. CDR3: CASSPGPWGWEAFF. The DNA of the CDR3 is TGTGCCAGCAGCCCGGGCCCCTGGGGGTGGGAAGCTTTCTTT.

The chain employs TRBV6-1 and TRBJ2-2; D not resolved. The CDR3 extends over 12 amino acids. Deletions cut 6 bases from V and 4 bases from J, with 6 bases between. Germline CDR1 reads MNHNS; CDR2 reads SASEGT. Here the CDR3 DNA reads TGTGCCAGCAGCCGGATCACCGGGGAGCTGTTTTTT. Its translation is CASSRITGELFF.

The rearrangement joins TRBV4-2 to TRBJ1-1; the D is unclear. Germline CDR1 and CDR2: LGHNA and YNFKEQ. The CDR3 covers 16 residues. The V and J ends lost 4 bases and 0 bases respectively, with 15 bases between them. The CDR3 bases are TGTGCCAGCAGCCCGCTTTATGAGGCCCTGAACACTGAAGCTTTCTTT. It translates to CASSPLYEALNTEAFF.

This chain's CDR3 is CASSQDSRYTYEQYF. Written as DNA, the CDR3 is TGTGCCAGCAGCCAAGACAGCCGATACACATACGAGCAGTACTTC. The chain is built from TRBV14 and TRBJ2-7; no definite D call. The V end lost 0 bases, the J end lost 4 bases, and 13 bases lay between the germline ends. CDR3 length: 15 amino acids. The V gene's germline CDR1 is SGHDN and CDR2 FVKESK.

In this sample, this clonotype turned up many times. V and J are TRBV20-1 and TRBJ2-5; D gene unclear. CDR3 length equals 14 residues. Germline CDR1 and CDR2: DFQATT and SNEGSKA (reference sequence). V was shortened by 6 bases and J by 0 bases, with 14 bases between the two germline ends. The CDR3 nucleotides are TGCAGTGCCAGTGATAGGGTGTACCAAGAGACCCAGTACTTC. Its translation: CSASDRVYQETQYF.

This clonotype has a handful of counts. The chain combines TRBV15 with TRBJ2-7; 9 bases match TRBD1. Trimming took 5 bases from V and 1 from J; bases not matched to a gene: 3. The CDR3 runs to 14 residues. Germline assignment: CDR1 LNHNV and CDR2 YYDKDF (reference sequence). The DNA for the CDR3 is TGTGCCACCAGCGTCGGGACAGGGTCCTACGAGCAGTACTTC. Protein product: CATSVGTGSYEQYF.

This clonotype was counted many times. The rearrangement joins TRBV5-1 to TRBJ1-2, with D perhaps matching TRBD1 (6 bases). Trimming left V 5 bases short and J 3 bases short, with 8 bases between. Per germline, CDR1 SGHRS and CDR2 YFSETQ. The CDR3 covers 12 residues. CDR3 in DNA: TGCGCCAGCAGTAGGGGGGACTATGGCTACACCTTC. Encoded protein: CASSRGDYGYTF.

Regarding this clonotype: A much larger clonotype is one base distant, so this may be a read error. This chain links TRBV7-9 with TRBJ2-5, with a possible D match to TRBD2 (6 bases). The CDR3 extends over 15 amino acids. Germline CDR1 and CDR2: SEHNR and FQNEAQ (reference sequence). The CDR3 reads CVSSPTGTDGKTQYF. The DNA of the CDR3 is TGTGTCAGCAGCCCGACCGGGACTGACGGCAAGACCCAGTACTTC.

The genes are TRBV5-1 and TRBJ2-5; tentatively, D is TRBD1 or TRBD2 (5 bases each). CDR3 length: 14 residues. The germline V and J ends were trimmed by 5 bases and 1 base, with 12 bases remaining between them. CDR1 and CDR2 from the germline V gene are SGHRS and YFSETQ. The CDR3 reads CASRPGTTQETQYF. CDR3 nucleotide sequence: TGCGCCAGCAGGCCTGGGACCACCCAAGAGACCCAGTACTTC.

This clonotype was seen at least ten times. This chain's CDR3 is CASSFIPTGSYEQYF. The CDR3 region has the DNA TGTGCCAGCAGCTTTATCCCAACAGGGAGCTACGAGCAGTACTTC. The gene calls are TRBV7-2 and TRBJ2-7; tentative D call: TRBD1 (6 bases). V lost 3 bases to trimming and J lost 3 bases, with 15 bases between them. This CDR3 region has 15 residues. Germline V gene lookup returns CDR1 SGHTA and CDR2 FQGNSA.